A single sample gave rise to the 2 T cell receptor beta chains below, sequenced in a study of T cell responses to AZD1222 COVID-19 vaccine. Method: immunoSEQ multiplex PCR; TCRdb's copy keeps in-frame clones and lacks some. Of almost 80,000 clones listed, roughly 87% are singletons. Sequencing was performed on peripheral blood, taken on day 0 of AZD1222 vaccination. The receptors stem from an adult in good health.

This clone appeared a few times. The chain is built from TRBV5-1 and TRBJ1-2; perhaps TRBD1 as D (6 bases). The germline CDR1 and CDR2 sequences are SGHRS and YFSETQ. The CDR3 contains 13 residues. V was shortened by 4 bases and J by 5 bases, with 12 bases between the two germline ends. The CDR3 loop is CASSEDSRYGYTF. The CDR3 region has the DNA TGCGCCAGCAGCGAGGACAGCCGGTATGGCTACACCTTC.

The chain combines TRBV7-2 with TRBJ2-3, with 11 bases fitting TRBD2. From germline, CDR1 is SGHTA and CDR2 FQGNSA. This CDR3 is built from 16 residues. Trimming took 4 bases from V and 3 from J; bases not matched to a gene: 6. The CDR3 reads CASSSGTSGGTDTQYF. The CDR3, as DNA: TGTGCCAGCAGCTCCGGGACTAGCGGCGGGACAGATACGCAGTATTTT.